The 29 T cell receptor beta chains below come from one sample, sequenced in a study of blood T cells in healthy people across ages. A J-beta primer mix and a sample-barcoded 5' primer were used in a second PCR of roughly 6 to 11 cycles. TCRdb called the 5' RACE reads again in MiXCR, with one record for every CDR3 protein. Seen here are under 950,000 distinct CDR3 sequences, 20% to 25% observed once, and the top ten hold about 20%. The material sequenced was blood. Receptors originate from a man between 70 and 80 years old in good health.

The chain links TRBV20-1 to TRBJ2-5, with 10 bases matching TRBD2. V dropped 1 base and J dropped 0; count of bases not matched to a gene: 14. The CDR3 is 19 amino acids. The germline gives CDR1 DFQATT, CDR2 SNEGSKA (reference sequence). CDR3 region: CSARALPGLARTNQETQYF. The CDR3 nucleotides read TGCAGTGCTAGAGCCCTCCCGGGACTAGCGAGAACTAACCAAGAGACCCAGTACTTC.

This clonotype was counted only a few times. V is TRBV27 and J is TRBJ2-3, with D perhaps matching TRBD2 (5 bases). Germline V gene data show CDR1 as MNHEY and CDR2 as SMNVEV (reference sequence). Trimming cost V 5 bases and J 4 bases, with 13 bases left between them. The CDR3 contains 14 residues. In nucleotides, the CDR3 is TGTGCCAGCAGTCCACGACTACCACCAGATACGCAGTATTTT. Its translation: CASSPRLPPDTQYF.

In its sample, this clonotype was seen a few times. This chain uses TRBV4-2 with TRBJ2-3; no clear D gene. In germline, CDR1 is LGHNA, CDR2 YNFKEQ. With 0 bases removed from V and 0 bases from J, the gap between germline ends came to 13 bases. The CDR3 covers 17 residues. CDR3 nucleotide sequence: TGTGCCAGCAGCCAAGATAATGGTACGGGTAGCACAGATACGCAGTATTTT. Translating gives CASSQDNGTGSTDTQYF.

Notes on this clonotype: Its ends do not fully match the called genes, so a read error is possible. This rearrangement joins TRBV28 to TRBJ2-5; TRBD2 is a possible D gene (6 bases). CDR1 and CDR2 (germline): MDHEN, SYDVKM. The CDR3 spans 14 residues. The DNA for the CDR3 is TGTGCCAGCAGTTTAGGAGGTAGTGGGAGGATGGGGTTCTTC. Amino acids: CASSLGGSGRMGFF.

This clonotype was observed many times. The rearrangement joins TRBV20-1 to TRBJ2-5; no firm D call. CDR1 DFQATT and CDR2 SNEGSKA come from the germline V gene (reference sequence). V was trimmed by 4 bases and J by 0 bases, leaving 15 bases between them. This CDR3 spans 15 amino acids. This CDR3 is CSATPVLADQETQYF. CDR3 DNA: TGCAGTGCTACCCCCGTACTCGCAGACCAAGAGACCCAGTACTTC.

This chain links TRBV12-3 or TRBV12-4 with TRBJ2-1, with TRBD2 identical over 11 bases. V lost 2 bases to trimming and J lost 8 bases; unmatched junction nucleotides: 5. The length of the CDR3 is 15 residues. The CDR3 nucleotides are TGTGCCAGCAGTTTATTACTAGCGGGAGTCGATGAGCAGTTCTTC. It specifies CASSLLLAGVDEQFF.

This clonotype was detected only a few times. V and J are TRBV24-1 and TRBJ2-5; 8 nucleotides match TRBD2. Germline V CDR1 and CDR2: KGHDR, SFDVKD. The CDR3 is 15 residues long. The V segment lost 6 bases and the J segment 7 bases; nucleotides outside the gene matches: 12. CDR3 in DNA: TGTGCCACCAGTCCAGCGGGAGTGCGGGGTGTGACCCAGTACTTC. It yields the protein CATSPAGVRGVTQYF.

This clonotype showed up just a few times. V gene TRBV10-2 combines with J gene TRBJ2-7; D unresolved. CDR1 WSHSY and CDR2 SAAADI come from the germline V gene. V was shortened by 0 bases and J by 0 bases, with 15 bases between the two germline ends. The CDR3 loop spans 17 amino acids. The CDR3 spells CASSESGRKGSSYEQYF. In nucleotides, the CDR3 is TGCGCCAGCAGTGAGTCTGGGCGGAAGGGTAGCTCCTACGAGCAGTACTTC.

The rearrangement uses TRBV12-3 or TRBV12-4 and TRBJ1-2; the match to TRBD1 covers 7 bases. The CDR3 consists of 17 residues. J was trimmed by 1 base and V by 7 bases; bases with no gene match: 15. CDR3 protein: CASTANAYRGGNYGYTF. CDR3 bases: TGTGCCAGCACCGCTAACGCATACAGGGGAGGTAACTATGGCTACACCTTC.

This clonotype was observed a few times. The rearrangement links TRBV5-1 to TRBJ2-3, with 10 bases aligning to TRBD1. Germline V gene data show CDR1 as SGHRS and CDR2 as YFSETQ. This CDR3 contains 17 residues. J gave up 3 bases and V 3 bases, and 10 bases lay outside the gene matches. CDR3 in DNA: TGCGCCAGCAGCTACCGGACAGGGGGTCTCTTTACAGATACGCAGTATTTT. Protein: CASSYRTGGLFTDTQYF.

The chain has TRBV10-3 and TRBJ2-7; D call uncertain. Trimming pared 0 bases from V and 4 bases from J, leaving 4 bases between. Germline CDR1 reads ENHRY; CDR2 reads SYGVKD. There are 12 residues in the CDR3. This chain's CDR3 is CAISESGYEQYV. CDR3 DNA sequence: TGTGCCATCAGTGAGTCCGGGTACGAGCAGTACGTC.

A few counts support this clonotype. The V gene is TRBV7-9, the J gene TRBJ2-5; D perhaps matches TRBD1 (6 bases). The V gene's germline CDR1 is SEHNR and CDR2 FQNEAQ (reference sequence). This CDR3 comprises 15 residues. V lost 8 bases and J lost 4, with 20 bases in between. The CDR3 sequence: CASVTPRGHGETQYF. The CDR3 nucleotides are TGTGCCAGCGTCACACCCCGGGGACATGGAGAGACCCAGTACTTC.

The J gene is TRBJ1-3, the V gene TRBV19; D is unresolved. This CDR3 has 15 residues. Germline V gene sequence: CDR1 LNHDA, CDR2 SQIVND (reference sequence). Trimming removed 0 bases at V and 0 bases at J, with 6 bases between. The CDR3 DNA sequence: TGTGCCAGTAGTATAGATCGGATCTCTGGAAACACCATATATTTT. Translating gives CASSIDRISGNTIYF.

The rearrangement uses TRBV5-1 and TRBJ2-3; a possible D gene is TRBD1 (6 bases). Germline V gene data show CDR1 as SGHRS and CDR2 as YFSETQ. The CDR3 contains 17 residues. V was trimmed by 7 bases and J by 0 bases, leaving 21 bases between them. The CDR3 is CASRQGSRGESTDTQYF. The DNA of the CDR3 is TGCGCCAGCCGGCAGGGGTCACGAGGAGAGAGCACAGATACGCAGTATTTT.

This clonotype has only a few counts. The V call is TRBV6-5, the J call TRBJ1-5; D may be TRBD1 (6 bases). The CDR3 length is 15 residues. The V end lost 0 bases, the J end lost 4 bases, and 10 bases lay between the germline ends. CDR1 and CDR2 (germline): MNHEY, SVGAGI. The CDR3 region is CASSYSTTGNQPQHF. CDR3 DNA sequence: TGTGCCAGCAGTTACTCGACGACAGGTAATCAGCCCCAGCATTTT.

This clonotype was seen a few times. V is TRBV10-1 and J is TRBJ2-2; the D is unclear. The CDR3 runs 14 residues. The V gene's germline CDR1 is WNHNN and CDR2 SYGVQD (reference sequence). Trimming stripped 2 bases from V and 2 bases from J, with 6 bases between. The CDR3 DNA is TGCGCCAGCAGTGAGAGACAAAACACCGGGGAGCTGTTTTTT. It is translated as CASSERQNTGELFF.

CDR3 protein: CASSLASGLNEKLFF. CDR3 in DNA: TGTGCCAGCAGCTTAGCGTCAGGGCTTAATGAAAAACTGTTTTTT. The chain uses TRBV11-2 and TRBJ1-4; the D gene is possibly TRBD1 (5 bases). The germline V and J ends were trimmed by 1 base and 4 bases, with 10 bases remaining between them. Germline lookup yields CDR1 SGHAT and CDR2 FQNNGV. This CDR3 is built from 15 residues.

The rearrangement uses TRBV20-1 and TRBJ2-2; 8 positions agree with TRBD2. Per germline, CDR1 DFQATT and CDR2 SNEGSKA (reference sequence). The length of the CDR3 is 14 residues. V lost 1 base and J lost 7; bases outside the gene matches: 5. CDR3 region: CSARAGGANGELFF. The DNA of the CDR3 is TGCAGTGCTAGAGCCGGGGGGGCCAACGGGGAGCTGTTTTTT.

The rearrangement links TRBV12-3 or TRBV12-4 to TRBJ1-2; 7 bases agree with TRBD1. This CDR3 has 14 residues. The V segment lost 9 bases and the J segment 5 bases; nucleotides outside the gene matches: 12. The CDR3 bases are TGTGCCAGTTCCGCGACAGGGCCGGGGTATGGCTACACCTTC. This codes for CASSATGPGYGYTF.

The rearrangement joins TRBV7-9 to TRBJ2-3, with a weak D call TRBD2 (5 bases). Germline values: CDR1 SEHNR, CDR2 FQNEAQ (reference sequence). The CDR3 totals 14 residues. V lost 4 bases and J 6 bases, leaving 14 bases between the germline ends. CDR3 bases: TGTGCCAGCAGCTATATAGTGGGAGCGGATACGCAGTATTTT. Translating gives CASSYIVGADTQYF. Variable domain in full (rest from reference TRBV7-9 and TRBJ2-3): DTGVSQNPRHKITKRGQNVTFRCDPISEHNRLYWYRQTLGQGPEFLTYFQNEAQLEKSRLLSDRFSAERPKGSFSTLEIQRTEQGDSAMYLCASSYIVGADTQYFGPGTRLTVL.

In nucleotides, the CDR3 is TGTGCCAGCAGGCTTGACAGGGGGGAACGGAACACTGAAGCTTTCTTT. The encoded protein is CASRLDRGERNTEAFF. The chain has TRBV7-8 and TRBJ1-1, with TRBD1 identical over 9 bases. Germline V gene data show CDR1 as SGHVS and CDR2 as FQNEAQ. The V segment lost 6 bases and the J segment 1 base; nucleotides outside the gene matches: 9. The CDR3 has 16 amino acids.

This clonotype was detected only a few times. The chain is built from TRBV16 and TRBJ1-1; TRBD1 matches at 9 bases. With V trimmed by 0 bases and J by 10 bases, 6 bases remained unmatched. Germline CDR1 reads KGHSY; CDR2 reads FQNENV. CDR3 length: 14 residues. CDR3 DNA sequence: TGTGCCAGCAGCCAATCTTTGACAGGGGGACGAGCTTTCTTT. The encoded protein is CASSQSLTGGRAFF.

This clonotype came up a few times. V and J are TRBV12-3 or TRBV12-4 and TRBJ2-3; D might be TRBD2 (5 bases). Deletions cut 3 bases from V and 5 bases from J, with 12 bases between. This CDR3 is built from 14 residues. The CDR3 coding sequence is TGTGCCAGCAGTTTTGCCGGGGTAGGAGATACGCAGTATTTT. It yields the protein CASSFAGVGDTQYF.

This clonotype was counted at least ten times. The genes are TRBV3-1 and TRBJ1-1; TRBD1 is a possible D gene (5 bases). Germline CDR1 and CDR2: LGHDT and YNNKEL (reference sequence). The CDR3 runs to 13 residues. With 1 base removed from V and 4 bases from J, the gap between germline ends came to 7 bases. CDR3 in amino acids: CASSQVGGTEAFF. Here the CDR3 DNA reads TGTGCCAGCAGCCAAGTGGGGGGCACTGAAGCTTTCTTT.

The table lists this clonotype with a few counts. J is TRBJ1-2 and V is TRBV12-3 or TRBV12-4; D may be TRBD1 (6 bases). V lost 6 bases, J lost 6 bases, and 17 bases lay in between. This CDR3 has 14 residues. The CDR3 protein is CASSQLDRYNGYTF. As DNA, the CDR3 is TGTGCCAGCAGCCAACTCGACAGGTATAATGGCTACACCTTC.

The J gene is TRBJ2-5, the V gene TRBV6-5; D unresolved. The closer fit of TRBJ2-7 to the DNA end suggests the J call may be wrong. Looked up from germline, CDR1 is MNHEY and CDR2 is SVGAGI. CDR3 size: 14 residues. CDR3 protein: CASSYSSASYEQYV. The CDR3 bases are TGTGCCAGCAGTTACTCGAGCGCTAGCTACGAGCAGTACGTC.

The rearrangement links TRBV20-1 to TRBJ2-7; 7 nucleotides agree with TRBD1. J lost 2 bases, V lost 6 bases, and 7 bases had no gene match. The V gene's germline CDR1 is DFQATT and CDR2 SNEGSKA (reference sequence). The CDR3 runs to 13 residues. As DNA, the CDR3 is TGCAGTGCCCCCCCGACAGGGACCTACGAGCAGTACTTC. Its translation is CSAPPTGTYEQYF.

The chain employs TRBV20-1 and TRBJ1-2, with 9 bases identical to TRBD1. The CDR3 extends over 13 amino acids. The V gene's germline CDR1 is DFQATT and CDR2 SNEGSKA (reference sequence). Trimming cost V 6 bases and J 2 bases; bases outside gene matches: 4. For the CDR3, the DNA is TGCAGTGCCGTGGGACAGGGAAACTATGGCTACACCTTC. Protein sequence: CSAVGQGNYGYTF.

The chain recombines TRBV29-1 with TRBJ1-3; 9 bases fit TRBD1. The J segment lost 0 bases and the V segment lost 6 bases, leaving 12 bases of the junction unmatched. Germline V gene data show CDR1 as SQVTM and CDR2 as ANQGSEA. CDR3 length equals 17 residues. CDR3 DNA sequence: TGCAGCGTCGGGACAGGGCACGGTACTCGCTCTGGAAACACCATATATTTT. This gives the protein CSVGTGHGTRSGNTIYF.